The T cell receptor beta chain described here comes from a study of T cell repertoires in aging, cancer and after chemotherapy. Multiplex touch-down PCR with TRB-A/B primers amplified rearranged V-D-J TRB sequences. MiXCR was run by TCRdb on the multiplex PCR reads, yielding one entry per CDR3 protein. The sample lists approximately 9,700 distinct CDR3 sequences; 30% to 45% were seen once. This clonotype was seen only a few times. The template was genomic DNA from peripheral blood, not RNA. Deletions cut 6 bases from V and 6 bases from J, with 7 bases between. CDR3 length equals 11 residues. The germline gives CDR1 KGHSH, CDR2 LQKENI.

The specimen sequenced was blood. The rearrangement links TRBV18 to TRBJ2-3; D gene uncertain. This clonotype originated in a human donor in good health. CDR3 coding DNA: TGTGCCAGCTCGCCGTGGGATACGCAGTATTTT. As protein: CASSPWDTQYF.